This T cell receptor beta chain was documented in a study of cytomegalovirus exposure and HLA in healthy donors. PCR involved 60 Vbeta and 13 Jbeta primers. Profiled with immunoSEQ multiplex PCR; TCRdb holds only in-frame clones, not every one. The sample consists of under 200,000 clones, 77% of them appearing once. This CDR3 is built from 16 residues. Trimming shortened V by 6 bases and J by 4 bases, and 19 bases separated the two germline ends. Germline V lookup: CDR1 MNHNY, CDR2 SVGAGI (reference sequence). This clonotype was sampled from a male donor in good health and CMV-seropositive. V and J are TRBV6-6 and TRBJ2-1; D might be TRBD1 (6 bases). Source material: PBMCs. In nucleotides, the CDR3 is TGTGCCAGCAGCCCCACAGCGCACAGGGAGTACAATGAGCAGTTCTTC. It translates to CASSPTAHREYNEQFF.